Included here is one TCR beta chain sequence, with context. CDR3 length: 14 amino acids. In germline, CDR1 is GTSNPN, CDR2 SVGIG (reference sequence). Trimming at V came to 3 bases and at J to 4 bases, leaving 5 bases not matched to a gene. The data derive from a study of blood T cell repertoires in COVID-19. The table came from immunoSEQ multiplex PCR; TCRdb's copy has only in-frame clones and leaves some out. Of approximately 500,000 clones listed, roughly 90% are singletons. Participants came from some 23 US areas, aged about 18 to 89 years. Each participant's cohort was designated according to participant-reported clinical history.

The chain employs TRBV30 and TRBJ1-4; 7 nucleotides agree with TRBD1. Sequenced sample: PBMCs or T cells enriched from blood (not recorded which). The receptor's source is a woman between 40 and 55 years old who had recovered from COVID-19. CDR3 sequence (DNA): TGTGCCTGGAGGGAGACAGGGAGTAATGAAAAACTGTTTTTT. It translates to CAWRETGSNEKLFF.